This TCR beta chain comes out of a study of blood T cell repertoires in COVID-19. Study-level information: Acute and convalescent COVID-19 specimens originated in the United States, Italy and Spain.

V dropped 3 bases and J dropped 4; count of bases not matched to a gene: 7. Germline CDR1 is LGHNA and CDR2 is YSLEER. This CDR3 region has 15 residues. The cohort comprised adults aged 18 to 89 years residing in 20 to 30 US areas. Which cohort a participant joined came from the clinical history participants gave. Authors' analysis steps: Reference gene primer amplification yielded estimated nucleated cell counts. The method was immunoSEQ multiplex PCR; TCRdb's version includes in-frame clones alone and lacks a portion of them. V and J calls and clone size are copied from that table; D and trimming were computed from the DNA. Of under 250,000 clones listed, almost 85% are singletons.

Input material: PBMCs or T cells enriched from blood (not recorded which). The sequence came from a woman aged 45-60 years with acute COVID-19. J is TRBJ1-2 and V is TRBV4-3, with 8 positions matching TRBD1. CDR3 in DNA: TGCGCCAGCAGCCAGGCCCGGGGACAGGCCTATGGCTACACCTTC. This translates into CASSQARGQAYGYTF.